This TCR beta chain originates from a study of T cell responses to AZD1222 COVID-19 vaccine (dated by TCRdb to the early 2020s). Regarding the study in general: Because spike-specific TCR depth and breadth did not differ between the two schedules, AZD1222 recipients who got a second dose at roughly 4 weeks were pooled with those who got a second dose at roughly 12 weeks. A total of 233 trial participants underwent TCR sequencing, of whom approximately 210 received two doses of AZD1222 and around 26 received two doses of the MenACWY control vaccine. Trial participants were enrolled by age into subgroups of 18-55, 56-69 and 70-plus years, and about 150, 27 and 61 TCR-sequenced participants, respectively, were included in these subgroups.

Details on this clone: There is no known antigen for this receptor. No quality values exist for individual bases; no much larger clone is one base distant.

On the study overall, not on this receptor specifically: Conclusions about previously exposed vaccinees are limited, since just 5 or 6 AZD1222 recipients were seropositive for SARS-CoV-2 at baseline. Epitopes outside the regions mutated in the B.1.351 and B.1.1.7 variants were reportedly recognized by nearly half of the unique spike-specific TCRs. A significant rise in spike-specific TCR breadth and depth was observed after two AZD1222 doses relative to day 0 and relative to MenACWY recipients. Most participants were white British and females outnumbered males, and the authors suggested that clonal diversity may have been underestimated. In the small 56-69-year group, the increase in depth fell short of significance, most likely because of low power. The vaccine-associated CD4 TCRs covered the entire spike protein, and the dominant responses fell in regions 160-218 and 743-854. No day 14 peak-response samples were available, so repertoires were characterized only after the peak T cell response.

The sample's time point label is to be understood as: baseline before first vaccination. Vaccinee samples were obtained from the UK trials COV001 and COV002, which included a single-blind randomized controlled phase 2/3 trial of AZD1222 (ChAdOx1 nCoV-19) in healthy adults. For TCRbeta chain sequencing, PBMC samples from trial participants were taken at day 0 and at day 28 after the second dose. The CDR3 regions of human TCRbeta chains were analyzed by immunosequencing. On the authors' methods: TCRs in the repertoires were matched against a reference library of SARS-CoV-2-specific TCRs that had been generated with the MIRA antigen-specificity platform. Breadth meant the fraction of unique TCRs that were SARS-CoV-2-associated, whereas depth meant the fraction of total T cells that were SARS-CoV-2-associated. Using the MIRA data, every spike-specific TCR was mapped to the spike region that the TCR reacted to and assigned to either a CD4 or a CD8 class. Log10-transformed breadth and depth values were compared by one-way ANOVA with Sidak's multiple comparisons tests. TCRdb holds this immuneACCESS table with in-frame rearrangements only. Some clones are missing; in checked studies, unresolved V genes explain under half, and the rest has no known cause. For V, J and clone size, that table is used; D and trimming come from the DNA. The sample includes approximately 92,000 clones, with under 90% observed a single time. In total, the top ten clones hold roughly 10% of the sample.

From the cysteine up to the phenylalanine, the CDR3 has a length of 14 residues. Only CDR3 DNA remains: 42 bases, in frame from the first base. Based on the germline V gene, the CDR1 and CDR2 sequences are MGHDK and SYGVNS. This specimen consisted of peripheral blood, obtained on day 0 of AZD1222 vaccination. The TCR originated in an adult in good health. The chain is encoded by TRBV25-1 joined to TRBJ2-1; 12 middle bases align to TRBD2. CDR3 reads: CSRLAGGPSAEQFF. The DNA sequence is given as TGTTCCCGGCTAGCGGGAGGGCCCTCGGCTGAGCAGTTCTTC.